This T cell receptor beta chain was found in a study of blood T cell repertoires in COVID-19. Study at large: PBMCs, B-cell-depleted T cells, or T cells provided the cDNA or gDNA that made up the material.

Losses at the gene ends were 3 bases for V and 4 bases for J; bases not matched to a gene: 2. Germline V gene data show CDR1 as KGHSH and CDR2 as LQKENI. This CDR3 is built from 14 residues. Assay: immunoSEQ multiplex PCR; the TCRdb copy retains only in-frame clones and omits some. The sample lists over 130,000 clones; 77% were seen once. The sequenced sample consisted of peripheral blood. The J gene is TRBJ2-2, the V gene TRBV18; TRBD1 agrees at 7 bases. This TCR was recovered from a woman in her forties or fifties with active or convalescent COVID-19. Here the CDR3 reads CASSPGQPTGELFF. The CDR3 coding sequence is TGTGCCAGCTCACCGGGACAGCCCACCGGGGAGCTGTTTTTT.